The rows below give T cell receptor beta chains drawn from one sample of a study of T cell changes during pregnancy in multiple sclerosis. Assay: immunoSEQ multiplex PCR; the TCRdb copy retains only in-frame clones and omits some. The sample lists about 100,000 clones; around 90% were seen once. The sequences come from peripheral blood, collected in the second trimester of pregnancy. The receptors come from a female donor with multiple sclerosis, enrolled in a pregnancy study. Each CDR3 is given with its conserved first and last residue. D genes are given only for firm matches. A row's size may be missing; if present it is once, few, many or a size class.

V: TRBV30; J: TRBJ2-2; D: .; size: .; length: 15; CDR3: CAWSAGALGAGELFF; DNA: TGTGCCTGGTCCGCGGGGGCCTTGGGGGCCGGGGAGCTGTTTTTT
V: TRBV29-1; J: TRBJ1-2; D: TRBD1; size: .; length: 15; CDR3: CSVRDSPPEAYGYTF; DNA: TGCAGCGTCAGGGACAGTCCTCCTGAGGCCTATGGCTACACCTTC
V: TRBV11-2; J: TRBJ2-1; D: .; size: .; length: 16; CDR3: CASSPKGERIGNEQFF; DNA: TGTGCCAGCAGCCCGAAGGGGGAGAGGATCGGGAATGAGCAGTTCTTC
V: TRBV6-1; J: TRBJ2-1; D: .; size: .; length: 15; CDR3: CASSERGDPYNEQFF; DNA: TGTGCCAGCAGTGAACGCGGGGATCCCTACAATGAGCAGTTCTTC
V: TRBV19; J: TRBJ2-4; D: .; size: .; length: 14; CDR3: CASTPRAGPNIQYF; DNA: TGTGCCAGTACCCCCCGGGCAGGGCCAAACATTCAGTACTTC
V: TRBV4-1; J: TRBJ2-1; D: TRBD2; size: .; length: 14; CDR3: CASSRGGSYNEQFF; DNA: TGCGCCAGCAGCCGGGGGGGATCCTACAATGAGCAGTTCTTC
V: TRBV28; J: TRBJ1-1; D: TRBD1; size: .; length: 14; CDR3: CASSSQGGNTEAFF; DNA: TGTGCCAGCAGCTCACAGGGGGGGAACACTGAAGCTTTCTTT
V: TRBV7-9; J: TRBJ1-1; D: TRBD1; size: .; length: 13; CDR3: CASSRGQYTEAFF; DNA: TGTGCCAGCAGCCGGGGACAGTACACTGAAGCTTTCTTT
V: TRBV5-1; J: TRBJ2-3; D: TRBD1; size: .; length: 16; CDR3: CASSSMTGVRTDTQYF; DNA: TGCGCCAGCAGCTCAATGACAGGGGTCCGCACAGATACGCAGTATTTT
V: TRBV5-1; J: TRBJ2-5; D: TRBD1; size: .; length: 14; CDR3: CASSPYGQGETQYF; DNA: TGCGCCAGCAGCCCCTACGGACAGGGGGAGACCCAGTACTTC
V: TRBV2; J: TRBJ2-7; D: TRBD2; size: .; length: 16; CDR3: CASSQGASGITYEQYF; DNA: TGTGCCAGCTCCCAAGGGGCTAGCGGTATAACCTACGAGCAGTACTTC
V: TRBV6-1; J: TRBJ2-7; D: TRBD2; size: .; length: 15; CDR3: CASSVLATVSYEQYF; DNA: TGTGCCAGCAGTGTACTAGCGACCGTCTCCTACGAGCAGTACTTC
V: TRBV27; J: TRBJ2-2; D: TRBD2; size: .; length: 16; CDR3: CASSPGTRSSTGELFF; DNA: TGTGCCAGCAGTCCCGGGACTAGGTCAAGCACCGGGGAGCTGTTTTTT
V: TRBV6-5; J: TRBJ1-6; D: TRBD1; size: .; length: 15; CDR3: CASTQTGGINSPLHF; DNA: TGTGCCAGCACCCAAACAGGGGGAATCAATTCACCCCTCCACTTT
V: TRBV27; J: TRBJ2-7; D: TRBD2; size: .; length: 15; CDR3: CASKISSSGAYEQYF; DNA: TGTGCCAGCAAAATAAGTTCTAGCGGTGCCTACGAGCAGTACTTC
V: TRBV5-1; J: TRBJ2-7; D: .; size: .; length: 15; CDR3: CASSLVGTPTYEQYF; DNA: TGCGCCAGCAGCTTGGTTGGGACACCAACCTACGAGCAGTACTTC
V: TRBV19; J: TRBJ2-5; D: TRBD2; size: .; length: 15; CDR3: CASSIGLAGRETQYF; DNA: TGTGCCAGTAGTATAGGTCTAGCGGGAAGAGAGACCCAGTACTTC
V: TRBV6-1; J: TRBJ1-3; D: TRBD1; size: .; length: 15; CDR3: CASSDEGAAGNTIYF; DNA: TGTGCCAGCAGTGATGAGGGGGCAGCAGGAAACACCATATATTTT
V: TRBV7-2; J: TRBJ2-1; D: .; size: .; length: 14; CDR3: CASSSGLGVDEQFF; DNA: TGTGCCAGCAGCTCGGGACTTGGGGTCGATGAGCAGTTCTTC
V: TRBV6-5; J: TRBJ2-2; D: TRBD2; size: .; length: 11; CDR3: CASGRDGELFF; DNA: TGTGCCAGCGGGAGGGATGGGGAGCTGTTTTTT
V: TRBV7-6; J: TRBJ2-1; D: TRBD1; size: .; length: 13; CDR3: CASSETGWNEQFF; DNA: TGTGCCAGCAGCGAGACAGGGTGGAATGAGCAGTTCTTC
V: TRBV5-1; J: TRBJ2-7; D: TRBD2; size: .; length: 14; CDR3: CASSLAGGSYEQYF; DNA: TGCGCCAGCAGCTTGGCGGGAGGGTCCTACGAGCAGTACTTC
V: TRBV5-5; J: TRBJ2-7; D: .; size: .; length: 13; CDR3: CASSLDGSYEQYF; DNA: TGTGCCAGCAGCTTGGACGGCTCCTACGAGCAGTACTTC
V: TRBV6-1; J: TRBJ2-1; D: TRBD2; size: .; length: 14; CDR3: CASSPGTRNNEQFF; DNA: TGTGCCAGCAGTCCCGGGACTAGGAACAATGAGCAGTTCTTC
V: TRBV6-5; J: TRBJ2-1; D: .; size: .; length: 11; CDR3: CASRAVNEQFF; DNA: TGTGCCAGCAGGGCGGTCAATGAGCAGTTCTTC
V: TRBV7-2; J: TRBJ2-5; D: TRBD2; size: .; length: 16; CDR3: CASSSGLAGGQETQYF; DNA: TGTGCCAGCAGCAGCGGACTAGCGGGGGGGCAAGAGACCCAGTACTTC
V: TRBV7-9; J: TRBJ2-1; D: TRBD2; size: .; length: 16; CDR3: CASSSPSGGIYNEQFF; DNA: TGTGCCAGCAGCTCGCCTAGCGGGGGCATCTACAATGAGCAGTTCTTC
V: TRBV19; J: TRBJ2-2; D: TRBD1; size: .; length: 14; CDR3: CASSRTGETGELFF; DNA: TGTGCCAGTAGCAGGACAGGGGAAACCGGGGAGCTGTTTTTT
V: TRBV5-6; J: TRBJ1-1; D: .; size: .; length: 14; CDR3: CASRGQGIRTEAFF; DNA: TGTGCCAGCAGGGGTCAGGGAATTAGGACTGAAGCTTTCTTT
V: TRBV5-6; J: TRBJ2-3; D: .; size: .; length: 16; CDR3: CASSFYLAEFTDTQYF; DNA: TGTGCCAGCAGCTTTTATTTAGCGGAGTTCACAGATACGCAGTATTTT
V: TRBV19; J: TRBJ1-4; D: TRBD1; size: .; length: 15; CDR3: CASSTLGTGSEKLFF; DNA: TGTGCCAGTAGTACCCTCGGGACAGGCTCTGAAAAACTGTTTTTT
V: TRBV7-2; J: TRBJ1-3; D: .; size: .; length: 12; CDR3: CASSPSGNTIYF; DNA: TGTGCCAGCAGCCCATCTGGAAACACCATATATTTT
V: TRBV19; J: TRBJ2-2; D: .; size: .; length: 15; CDR3: CASKARDTYTGELFF; DNA: TGTGCCAGTAAAGCCCGAGACACCTACACCGGGGAGCTGTTTTTT
V: TRBV5-6; J: TRBJ2-2; D: TRBD2; size: .; length: 15; CDR3: CASSVAGGDTGELFF; DNA: TGTGCCAGCAGCGTAGCGGGAGGTGACACCGGGGAGCTGTTTTTT
V: TRBV12-2; J: TRBJ2-1; D: .; size: .; length: 15; CDR3: CASRFSGLADNEQFF; DNA: TGTGCAAGTCGCTTCTCGGGACTAGCTGACAATGAGCAGTTCTTC
V: TRBV10-2; J: TRBJ1-4; D: .; size: .; length: 17; CDR3: CASSERGGPGSNEKLFF; DNA: TGCGCCAGCAGTGAGAGGGGGGGGCCAGGGTCTAATGAAAAACTGTTTTTT
V: TRBV7-8; J: TRBJ2-3; D: TRBD2; size: .; length: 16; CDR3: CASSLSGGRAVDTQYF; DNA: TGTGCCAGCAGCTTATCGGGCGGGAGGGCCGTGGATACGCAGTATTTT
V: TRBV27; J: TRBJ2-7; D: .; size: few; length: 19; CDR3: CASSLSAWGGRRGTGEQYF; DNA: TGTGCCAGCAGTTTATCAGCGTGGGGGGGCCGCAGGGGCACGGGGGAGCAGTACTTC
V: TRBV7-3; J: TRBJ2-1; D: TRBD2; size: .; length: 15; CDR3: CASSQTGTTTNEQFF; DNA: TGTGCCAGCAGTCAGACCGGGACTACTACCAATGAGCAGTTCTTC
V: TRBV5-4; J: TRBJ2-3; D: .; size: .; length: 14; CDR3: CATSGGGRTDTQYF; DNA: TGTGCCACCTCTGGGGGAGGACGCACAGATACGCAGTATTTT
V: TRBV19; J: TRBJ2-1; D: TRBD1; size: many; length: 9; CDR3: CASGGEQFF; DNA: TGTGCCTCAGGGGGTGAGCAGTTCTTC
V: TRBV5-6; J: TRBJ2-3; D: .; size: .; length: 13; CDR3: CASSGGGTDTQYF; DNA: TGTGCCAGCTCCGGCGGGGGCACAGATACGCAGTATTTT
V: TRBV7-3; J: TRBJ1-1; D: TRBD1; size: .; length: 13; CDR3: CASSTGRNTEAFF; DNA: TGTGCCAGCTCGACAGGGCGGAACACTGAAGCTTTCTTT
V: TRBV6-5; J: TRBJ1-3; D: .; size: .; length: 13; CDR3: CASSRSSGNTIYF; DNA: TGTGCCAGCAGCCGGAGCTCTGGAAACACCATATATTTT
V: TRBV30; J: TRBJ2-4; D: .; size: .; length: 15; CDR3: CAWSVPWVSLGGEYF; DNA: TGTGCCTGGAGTGTACCTTGGGTCAGCTTAGGGGGGGAGTACTTC
V: TRBV11-2; J: TRBJ2-5; D: TRBD2; size: .; length: 18; CDR3: CASSLGRLAGVTRETQYF; DNA: TGTGCCAGCAGCTTAGGTCGGCTAGCGGGAGTGACGAGAGAGACCCAGTACTTC